Presented here are 18 T cell receptor beta chains from one specimen sequenced in a study of identical twins. In TCRdb, the 5' RACE reads were re-called with MiXCR into one record per CDR3 protein. The sample consists of approximately 1.8 million distinct CDR3 sequences, around 33% of them appearing once. Material for sequencing was cord blood. All receptors come from a newborn girl in good health.

Concerning this clonotype itself: One junction end does not reproduce the germline sequence, and a read error may be involved. The V and J genes are TRBV2 and TRBJ1-2; 10 bases match TRBD1. There are 14 residues in the CDR3. Germline CDR1 reads SNHLY; CDR2 reads FYNNEI. CDR3 amino acids: CASIERQGADGYTF. The CDR3 DNA is TGTGCCAGCATTGAAAGACAGGGGGCGGATGGCTACACCTTC.

The chain couples TRBV20-1 to TRBJ2-5, with D possibly called TRBD1 or TRBD2 (5 bases each). CDR3 length: 13 amino acids. V lost 2 bases and J 4 bases, leaving 11 bases between the germline ends. CDR1 is DFQATT, CDR2 SNEGSKA, per germline (reference sequence). The chain's CDR3 is CSARTGPPETQYF. The DNA of the CDR3 is TGCAGTGCTAGAACGGGGCCTCCAGAGACCCAGTACTTC.

V is TRBV21-1 and J is TRBJ2-7; the DNA was not compared with TRBD1, the D call given in the table. TRBV21-1 is a known pseudogene. The CDR3 totals 15 residues. The DNA for the CDR3 is TGTGCCAGCAGCAATCCGGGACAGGGGGCCTACGAGCAGTACTTC. It encodes CASSNPGQGAYEQYF.

This chain links TRBV6-5 with TRBJ1-1; D is perhaps TRBD1 (6 bases). Germline V lookup: CDR1 MNHEY, CDR2 SVGAGI. The CDR3 consists of 13 residues. Trimming shortened V by 5 bases and J by 5 bases, and 12 bases separated the two germline ends. The CDR3 region has the DNA TGTGCCAGCAGTCAGGGGTTCGTGACTGAAGCTTTCTTT. It specifies CASSQGFVTEAFF.

The sample holds a few counts of this clonotype. The chain employs TRBV9 and TRBJ1-1; D is uncertain. Germline V gives CDR1 SGDLS, CDR2 YYNGEE. The CDR3 length is 14 residues. The V and J ends lost 0 bases and 2 bases respectively, with 8 bases between them. The CDR3 spells CASSVGLTNTEAFF. The CDR3 nucleotides are TGTGCCAGCAGCGTAGGGCTCACTAACACTGAAGCTTTCTTT.

This clonotype has just a few counts. The J gene is TRBJ1-1, the V gene TRBV4-2; D call uncertain. This CDR3 region has 15 residues. CDR1 and CDR2 from the germline V gene are LGHNA and YNFKEQ. The V gene lost 1 base and the J gene lost 3 bases, with 12 bases spanning the gap. DNA for the CDR3: TGTGCCAGCAGCCAAGTTGCGCGGGGTTACACTGAAGCTTTCTTT. Its translation is CASSQVARGYTEAFF.

This chain links TRBV2 with TRBJ1-4; unclear D gene. V gave up 6 bases and J gave up 8 bases, with 7 bases separating them. CDR1 and CDR2 from the germline V gene are SNHLY and FYNNEI. This CDR3 comprises 11 residues. CDR3 sequence: CASSYLEKLFF. As DNA, the CDR3 is TGTGCCAGCAGCTACCTGGAAAAACTGTTTTTT.

CDR3 bases: TGTGCCACCTGGGGACAGGGGAACACTGAAGCTTTCTTT. Translated: CATWGQGNTEAFF. The genes are TRBV10-3 and TRBJ1-1; TRBD1 agrees at 9 bases. The germline gives CDR1 ENHRY, CDR2 SYGVKD. CDR3 length equals 13 residues. After removal of 10 bases from V and 1 base from J, the junction contained 4 bases not matched to a gene.

This clonotype has just a few counts. This sequence joins TRBV7-9 and TRBJ1-2, with TRBD1 as a possible D gene (5 bases). This CDR3 is 12 amino acids long. Germline CDR1 and CDR2: SEHNR and FQNEAQ (reference sequence). V lost 4 bases to trimming and J lost 8 bases, with 11 bases between them. The CDR3 DNA reads TGTGCCAGCAGCTCCACGGGGGAGGGCTACACCTTC. This translates into CASSSTGEGYTF. Filled out from reference TRBV7-9 and TRBJ1-2, the complete variable domain reads DTGVSQNPRHKITKRGQNVTFRCDPISEHNRLYWYRQTLGQGPEFLTYFQNEAQLEKSRLLSDRFSAERPKGSFSTLEIQRTEQGDSAMYLCASSSTGEGYTFGSGTRLTVV.

The genes are TRBV7-9 and TRBJ1-4, with 10 bases that match TRBD1. Germline CDR1 SEHNR, CDR2 FQNEAQ (reference sequence). Trimming cost V 5 bases and J 7 bases; bases outside gene matches: 7. The CDR3 consists of 15 residues. The CDR3: CASSRDRGAGEKLFF. The CDR3 nucleotides read TGTGCCAGCAGCCGGGACAGGGGTGCCGGTGAAAAACTGTTTTTT.

A few counts support this clonotype. The gene calls are TRBV2 and TRBJ2-7, with no clear D. Germline assignment: CDR1 SNHLY and CDR2 FYNNEI. This CDR3 comprises 14 residues. Trimming took off 4 bases at V and 3 bases at J, with 13 bases between the two ends. CDR3 amino acids: CASSGPFPYYEQYF. Here the CDR3 DNA reads TGTGCCAGCAGTGGACCGTTCCCTTACTACGAGCAGTACTTC.

The chain has TRBV4-1 and TRBJ1-1; no firm D call. Deletions cut 0 bases from V and 3 bases from J, with 11 bases between. Germline V lookup: CDR1 MGHRA, CDR2 YSYEKL. CDR3 length: 15 amino acids. The CDR3 loop reads CASSQEDQVHTEAFF. For the CDR3, the DNA is TGCGCCAGCAGCCAAGAAGATCAGGTTCACACTGAAGCTTTCTTT.

This clonotype came up once. This chain links TRBV6-1 with TRBJ2-3, with TRBD1 matching 8 bases. The germline V gene encodes CDR1 MNHNS and CDR2 SASEGT. The CDR3 length is 16 residues. J was trimmed by 3 bases and V by 1 base; bases with no gene match: 6. For the CDR3, the DNA is TGTGCCAGCAGTGAAGTCCCAGGGGGCTTGACAGATACGCAGTATTTT. Its protein product is CASSEVPGGLTDTQYF.

This clonotype was seen only a few times. The CDR3 DNA reads as TGTGCCATCAACCGTTCTAGCGGGAGGGCCGGGGAGCTGTTTTTT. This gives the protein CAINRSSGRAGELFF. This rearrangement joins TRBV10-3 to TRBJ2-2; 12 bases fit TRBD2. The ends lost 7 bases at V and 6 bases at J; junction bases unmatched: 6. This CDR3 region has 15 residues. Germline V gene data show CDR1 as ENHRY and CDR2 as SYGVKD.

This sequence joins TRBV7-9 and TRBJ1-2; 9 bases map to TRBD1. The germline gives CDR1 SEHNR, CDR2 FQNEAQ (reference sequence). The CDR3 has 14 residues. V was clipped by 2 bases and J by 6 bases; unmatched bases: 4. The CDR3 sequence is CASSLRDREDGYTF. CDR3 coding DNA: TGTGCCAGCAGCTTAAGGGACAGGGAGGATGGCTACACCTTC.

This clonotype occurred many times. The rearrangement joins TRBV5-6 to TRBJ2-1; D unresolved. V was pared by 2 bases and J by 5 bases, with 2 bases between. The germline V gene encodes CDR1 SGHDT and CDR2 YYEEEE. The CDR3 length is 11 residues. As DNA, the CDR3 is TGTGCCAGCAGCTTTAACAATGAGCAGTTCTTC. Translated: CASSFNNEQFF. Filled out from reference TRBV5-6 and TRBJ2-1, the complete variable domain reads DAGVTQSPTHLIKTRGQQVTLRCSPKSGHDTVSWYQQALGQGPQFIFQYYEEEERQRGNFPDRFSGHQFPNYSSELNVNALLLGDSALYLCASSFNNEQFFGPGTRLTVL.

For this clonotype: The junction does not match germline at one end; this may be a read error. The chain links TRBV4-2 to TRBJ1-6; possible D gene TRBD1, 6 bases. CDR3 length: 18 residues. Per germline, CDR1 LGHNA and CDR2 YNFKEQ. In DNA, the CDR3 is TGTGCCAGCAGCCAAGATGGGAGCAGGGGAGCCCATAATTCACCCCCCCACTTT. It is translated as CASSQDGSRGAHNSPPHF.

This clonotype has a handful of counts. V is TRBV20-1 and J is TRBJ1-6; D uncertain. CDR1 is DFQATT, CDR2 SNEGSKA, per germline (reference sequence). The V gene lost 0 bases and the J gene lost 7 bases, with 7 bases spanning the gap. The CDR3 has 13 amino acids. CDR3 region: CSARDRWNSPLHF. The CDR3 DNA is TGCAGTGCTAGAGATCGGTGGAATTCACCCCTCCACTTT.